This T cell receptor (beta chain) was identified in a study of blood T cell repertoires in COVID-19. Sequencing was performed with immunoSEQ multiplex PCR; in TCRdb, only in-frame clones are kept and a portion is missing. The data contain just over 300,000 clones, approximately 89% of them singletons. Which cohort a participant joined came from the clinical history participants gave. Trimming shortened V by 1 base and J by 3 bases, and 6 bases separated the two germline ends. This CDR3 is 13 amino acids long. Per germline, CDR1 SGHTA and CDR2 FQGTGA. The table lists this clone with a few counts. This chain connects TRBV7-3 to TRBJ1-1, with D possibly being TRBD1 (5 bases). This clonotype was obtained from a woman aged 40 to 50 who had recovered from COVID-19. The specimen was PBMCs or T cells enriched from blood (not recorded which). CDR3 in amino acids: CASSLRGDTEAFF. CDR3 sequence (DNA): TGTGCCAGCAGCTTAAGGGGCGACACTGAAGCTTTCTTT.